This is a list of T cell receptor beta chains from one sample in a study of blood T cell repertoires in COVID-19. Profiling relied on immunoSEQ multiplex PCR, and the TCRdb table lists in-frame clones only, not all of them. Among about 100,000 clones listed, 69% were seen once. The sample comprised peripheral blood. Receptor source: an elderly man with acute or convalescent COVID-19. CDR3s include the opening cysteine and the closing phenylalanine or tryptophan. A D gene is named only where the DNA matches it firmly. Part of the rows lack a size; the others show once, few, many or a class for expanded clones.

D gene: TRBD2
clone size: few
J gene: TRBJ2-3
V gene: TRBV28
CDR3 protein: CASSLAGGPTDTQYF
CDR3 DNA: TGTGCCAGCAGTTTGGCGGGAGGGCCCACAGATACGCAGTATTTT

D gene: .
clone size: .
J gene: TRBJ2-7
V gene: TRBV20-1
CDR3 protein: CSASNAQGNYEQYF
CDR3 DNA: TGCAGTGCTAGTAATGCCCAGGGGAACTACGAGCAGTACTTC

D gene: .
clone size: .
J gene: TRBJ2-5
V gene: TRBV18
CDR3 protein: CASSTAGVEETQYF
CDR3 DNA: TGTGCCAGCTCAACGGCAGGGGTGGAGGAGACCCAGTACTTC

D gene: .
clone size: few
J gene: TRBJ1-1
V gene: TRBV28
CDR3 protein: CASSLRLEAFF
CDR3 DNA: TGTGCCAGCAGTTTACGGTTAGAGGCTTTCTTT

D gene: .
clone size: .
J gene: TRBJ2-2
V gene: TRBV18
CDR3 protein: CASSRVRDTGELFF
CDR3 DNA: TGTGCCAGCTCCCGGGTTCGGGACACCGGGGAGCTGTTTTTT

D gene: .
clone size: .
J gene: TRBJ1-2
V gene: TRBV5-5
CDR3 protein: CASSPTASNYGYTF
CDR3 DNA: TGTGCCAGCAGCCCGACAGCGTCTAACTATGGCTACACCTTC

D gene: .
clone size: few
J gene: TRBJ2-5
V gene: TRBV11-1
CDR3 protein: CASSLEVQETQYF
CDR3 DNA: TGTGCCAGCAGCTTGGAGGTCCAAGAGACCCAGTACTTC

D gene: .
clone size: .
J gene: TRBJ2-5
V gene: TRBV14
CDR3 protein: CASSQDMNRQETQYF
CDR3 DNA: TGTGCCAGCAGCCAAGATATGAACAGACAAGAGACCCAGTACTTC

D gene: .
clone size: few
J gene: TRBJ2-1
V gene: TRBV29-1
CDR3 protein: CSVDQGGPYNEQFF
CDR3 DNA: TGCAGCGTTGACCAGGGGGGCCCCTACAATGAGCAGTTCTTC

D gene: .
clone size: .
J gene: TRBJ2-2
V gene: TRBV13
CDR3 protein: CASSIRTGITGELFF
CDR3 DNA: TGTGCCAGCAGCATCCGGACGGGAATCACCGGGGAGCTGTTTTTT

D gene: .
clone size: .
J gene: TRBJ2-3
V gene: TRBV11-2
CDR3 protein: CASSLGYTDTQYF
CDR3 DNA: TGTGCCAGCAGCTTAGGCTACACAGATACGCAGTATTTT

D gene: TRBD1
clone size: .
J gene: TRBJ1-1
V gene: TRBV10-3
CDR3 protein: CAITPRGDRGLLGAFF
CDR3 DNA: TGTGCCATCACCCCCCGGGGGGACAGGGGACTTTTAGGAGCTTTCTTT

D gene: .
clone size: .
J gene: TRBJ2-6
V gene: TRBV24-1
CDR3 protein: CATSAGQGPAGANVLTF
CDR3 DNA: TGTGCCACCAGTGCAGGCCAGGGGCCTGCTGGGGCCAACGTCCTGACTTTC

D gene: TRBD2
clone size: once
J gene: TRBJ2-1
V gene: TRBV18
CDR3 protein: CASSPGLATYNEQFF
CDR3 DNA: TGTGCCAGCTCACCGGGACTAGCAACCTACAATGAGCAGTTCTTC

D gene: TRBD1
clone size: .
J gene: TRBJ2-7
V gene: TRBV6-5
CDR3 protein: CASSPGQGVYEQYF
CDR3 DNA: TGTGCCAGCAGTCCGGGACAGGGTGTCTACGAGCAGTACTTC

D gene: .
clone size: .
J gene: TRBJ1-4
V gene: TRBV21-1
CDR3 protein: CASSKYQGGEEKLFF
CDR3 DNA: TGTGCCAGCAGCAAATATCAGGGGGGTGAAGAAAAACTGTTTTTT

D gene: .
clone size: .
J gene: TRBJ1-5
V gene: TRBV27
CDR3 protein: CASSSDGQMHQPQHF
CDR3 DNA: TGTGCCAGCAGTTCCGATGGACAGATGCATCAGCCCCAGCATTTT

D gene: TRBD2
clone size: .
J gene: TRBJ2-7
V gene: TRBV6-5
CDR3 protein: CASSYSTSGYYEQYF
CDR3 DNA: TGTGCCAGCAGTTACTCGACTAGCGGCTACTACGAGCAGTACTTC

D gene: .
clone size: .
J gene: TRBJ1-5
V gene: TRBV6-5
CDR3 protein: CASPFRPGEGQPQHF
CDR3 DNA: TGTGCCAGCCCTTTCCGTCCGGGAGAAGGTCAGCCCCAGCATTTT

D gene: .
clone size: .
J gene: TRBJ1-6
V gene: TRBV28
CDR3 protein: CASSLGASSYNSPLHF
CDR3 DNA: TGTGCCAGCAGTCTAGGGGCCAGCTCCTATAATTCACCCCTCCACTTT

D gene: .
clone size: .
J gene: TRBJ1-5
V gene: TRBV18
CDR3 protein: CASSPTFEPQHF
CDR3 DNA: TGTGCCAGCTCACCTACATTTGAGCCCCAGCATTTT

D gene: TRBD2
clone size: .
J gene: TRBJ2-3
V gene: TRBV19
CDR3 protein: CASSPVAGVPDTQYF
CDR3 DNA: TGTGCCAGTAGTCCTGTAGCGGGAGTACCAGATACGCAGTATTTT

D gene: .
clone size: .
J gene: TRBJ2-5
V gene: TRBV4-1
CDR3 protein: CASSPRPIRAQETQYF
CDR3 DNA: TGCGCCAGCAGCCCTCGCCCTATCAGGGCCCAAGAGACCCAGTACTTC

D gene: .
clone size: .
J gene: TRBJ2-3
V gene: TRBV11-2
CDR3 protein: CASSLLWAVLGENTQYF
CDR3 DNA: TGTGCCAGCAGCTTATTATGGGCCGTCCTAGGGGAAAATACGCAGTATTTT

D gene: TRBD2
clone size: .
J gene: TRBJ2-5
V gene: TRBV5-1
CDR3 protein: CASSPGTSAPGTQYF
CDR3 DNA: TGCGCCAGCAGCCCGGGAACTAGCGCCCCCGGGACCCAGTACTTC

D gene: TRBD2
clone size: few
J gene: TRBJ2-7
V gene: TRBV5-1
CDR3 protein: CASSNTLGLAHYEQYF
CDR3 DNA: TGCGCCAGCAGCAATACGTTAGGACTAGCTCACTACGAGCAGTACTTC

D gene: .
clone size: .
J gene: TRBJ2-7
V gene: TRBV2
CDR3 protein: CASSGSRVVYEQYF
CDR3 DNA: TGTGCCAGCAGTGGGAGCAGGGTCGTGTACGAGCAGTACTTC

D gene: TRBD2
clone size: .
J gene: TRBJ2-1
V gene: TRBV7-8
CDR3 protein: CASSSRDYGGGYNEQFF
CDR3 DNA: TGTGCCAGCAGCTCCCGGGACTACGGGGGAGGATACAATGAGCAGTTCTTC

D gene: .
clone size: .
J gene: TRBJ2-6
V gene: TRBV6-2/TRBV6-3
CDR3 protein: CASSYSGGDRHSGANVLTF
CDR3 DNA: TGTGCCAGCAGTTACTCCGGCGGCGACAGACACTCTGGGGCCAACGTCCTGACTTTC

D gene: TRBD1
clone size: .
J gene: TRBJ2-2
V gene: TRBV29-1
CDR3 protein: CSVEGITTGGNTGELFF
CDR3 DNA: TGCAGCGTTGAAGGGATCACGACAGGGGGGAACACCGGGGAGCTGTTTTTT

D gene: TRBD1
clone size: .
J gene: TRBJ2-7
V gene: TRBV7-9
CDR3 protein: CASSLGTGAYEQYF
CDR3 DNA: TGTGCCAGCAGCTTGGGGACAGGAGCATACGAGCAGTACTTC

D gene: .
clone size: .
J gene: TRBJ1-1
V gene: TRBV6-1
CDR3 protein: CASREAGGEAFF
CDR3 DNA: TGTGCCAGCCGTGAGGCGGGCGGTGAAGCTTTCTTT

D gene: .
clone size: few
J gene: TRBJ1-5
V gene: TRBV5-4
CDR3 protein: CASSLDREDNQPQHF
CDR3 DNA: TGTGCCAGCAGCTTGGACAGGGAAGATAATCAGCCCCAGCATTTT

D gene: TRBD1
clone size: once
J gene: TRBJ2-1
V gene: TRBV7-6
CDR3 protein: CASSPQGAIYNEQFF
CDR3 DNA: TGTGCCAGCAGCCCACAGGGGGCCATCTACAATGAGCAGTTCTTC

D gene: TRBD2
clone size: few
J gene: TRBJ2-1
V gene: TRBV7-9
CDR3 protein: CASSLSKGLGLANEQFF
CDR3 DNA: TGTGCCAGCAGCTTATCAAAGGGACTAGGTCTGGCCAATGAGCAGTTCTTC

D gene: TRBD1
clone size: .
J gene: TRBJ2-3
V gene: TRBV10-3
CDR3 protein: CAISRTGGTDTQYF
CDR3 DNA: TGTGCCATCAGTAGGACAGGGGGCACAGATACGCAGTATTTT

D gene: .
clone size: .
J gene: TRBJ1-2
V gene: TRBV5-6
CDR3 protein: CASSLGVLPNYGYTF
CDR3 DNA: TGTGCCAGCAGCTTGGGCGTCCTCCCTAACTATGGCTACACCTTC

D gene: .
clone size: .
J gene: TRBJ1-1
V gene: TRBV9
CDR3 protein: CASSVEAGGGVAFF
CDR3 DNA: TGTGCCAGCAGCGTAGAGGCCGGTGGGGGCGTAGCTTTCTTT

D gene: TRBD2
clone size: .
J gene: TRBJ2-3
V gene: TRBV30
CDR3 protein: CAWSAGTSADTQYF
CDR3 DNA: TGTGCCTGGAGCGCCGGGACTAGCGCAGATACGCAGTATTTT

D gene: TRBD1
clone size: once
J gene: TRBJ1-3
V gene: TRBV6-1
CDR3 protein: CASSEGTGVGNTIYF
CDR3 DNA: TGTGCCAGCAGTGAAGGGACAGGGGTTGGAAACACCATATATTTT

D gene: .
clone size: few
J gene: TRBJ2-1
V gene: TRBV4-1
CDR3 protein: CASSQEAGPAYNEQFF
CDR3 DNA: TGCGCCAGCAGCCAAGAAGCTGGGCCGGCCTACAATGAGCAGTTCTTC

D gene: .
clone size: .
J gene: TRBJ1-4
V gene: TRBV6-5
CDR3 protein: CASRQGSTNEKLFF
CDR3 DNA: TGTGCCAGCAGACAGGGTTCGACTAATGAAAAACTGTTTTTT